A single sample gave rise to the 13 T cell receptor beta chains below, sequenced in a study of blood T cell repertoires in COVID-19. Sequenced by immunoSEQ multiplex PCR; TCRdb stores in-frame clones only, minus some. The sample holds over 250,000 clones, approximately 91% seen once. The source material was peripheral blood. Source of these receptors: a man aged 45-65 years with acute or convalescent COVID-19.

The CDR3: CASRGTGRTDTQYF. In DNA, the CDR3 is TGCGCCAGCAGGGGGACGGGGAGGACAGATACGCAGTATTTT. The rearrangement links TRBV4-1 to TRBJ2-3; D is perhaps TRBD2 (6 bases). The CDR3 sequence is 14 residues long. CDR1 and CDR2 (germline): MGHRA, YSYEKL. V was pared by 6 bases and J by 3 bases, with 13 bases between.

This clone was observed once. CDR3 DNA: TGTGCCAGCAGTTTAACACGCAACTATGGCTACACCTTC. Translated: CASSLTRNYGYTF. The J gene is TRBJ1-2, the V gene TRBV27; D ambiguous. CDR1 is MNHEY, CDR2 SMNVEV, per germline (reference sequence). This CDR3 spans 13 amino acids. Trimming stripped 2 bases from V and 2 bases from J, with 6 bases between.

The rearrangement joins TRBV7-9 to TRBJ2-6; TRBD1 matches 7 bases. Losses at the gene ends were 3 bases for V and 0 bases for J; bases not matched to a gene: 2. CDR3 length: 16 amino acids. CDR1 and CDR2 from the germline V gene are SEHNR and FQNEAQ (reference sequence). CDR3: CASSLTGSSGANVLTF. The DNA of the CDR3 is TGTGCCAGCAGCTTGACAGGGAGCTCTGGGGCCAACGTCCTGACTTTC.

This clone was observed a handful of times. The gene calls are TRBV11-2 and TRBJ1-1; D ambiguous. In germline, CDR1 is SGHAT, CDR2 FQNNGV. The CDR3 consists of 13 residues. V was clipped by 1 base and J by 1 base, with 4 bases between them. CDR3 nucleotide sequence: TGTGCCAGCAGCTTAGGGCAGAACACTGAAGCTTTCTTT. It codes for CASSLGQNTEAFF.

The chain uses TRBV2 and TRBJ1-3, with D perhaps TRBD1 (5 bases). The CDR3 sequence is 13 residues long. The V gene's germline CDR1 is SNHLY and CDR2 FYNNEI. V gave up 10 bases and J gave up 1 base, with 11 bases separating them. The CDR3 loop is CATTGGSGNTIYF. As DNA, the CDR3 is TGTGCCACTACCGGGGGGTCTGGAAACACCATATATTTT.

On this clone itself: This may stem from a read error, because a much larger clone lies one nucleotide away. This chain links TRBV3-1 (or the pseudogene TRBV3-2) with TRBJ1-2; D call uncertain. The V end was cut by 2 bases, the J end by 0 bases, with 4 bases between. CDR3 length: 13 residues. Germline-derived CDR1 and CDR2 are LGHDT and YNNKEL (reference sequence). The CDR3, as DNA: TGTGCCAGCAGCCAAACGGCTAACTATGGCTACACCTTC. Translation gives CASSQTANYGYTF.

The V call is TRBV5-1, the J call TRBJ2-2, with 9 bases identical to TRBD1. The CDR3 loop spans 15 amino acids. The germline CDR1 and CDR2 sequences are SGHRS and YFSETQ. Trimming took 4 bases from V and 4 from J; bases not matched to a gene: 5. CDR3 sequence reads: CASSRGQGGTGELFF. CDR3 bases: TGCGCCAGCAGCCGGGGACAGGGAGGCACCGGGGAGCTGTTTTTT.

The chain is built from TRBV5-8 and TRBJ1-1, with a weak D call TRBD1 (6 bases). Germline V gives CDR1 SGHTS, CDR2 YDEGEE. V gave up 7 bases and J gave up 0 bases, with 10 bases separating them. The CDR3 loop spans 13 amino acids. The CDR3 DNA sequence: TGTGCCAGCGTACAGGGCATGAACACTGAAGCTTTCTTT. This encodes CASVQGMNTEAFF. The full variable domain, in which reference TRBV5-8 and TRBJ1-1 provide the parts outside the CDR3, is EAGVTQSPTHLIKTRGQQATLRCSPISGHTSVYWYQQALGLGLQFLLWYDEGEERNRGNFPPRFSGRQFPNYSSELNVNALELEDSALYLCASVQGMNTEAFFGQGTRLTVV.

J is TRBJ1-5 and V is TRBV6-6; D perhaps matches TRBD1 (5 bases). This CDR3 region has 14 residues. The V end lost 2 bases, the J end lost 3 bases, and 8 bases lay between the germline ends. Germline CDR1 and CDR2: MNHNY and SVGAGI (reference sequence). This CDR3 reads CASSYAGPNQPQHF. Here the CDR3 DNA reads TGTGCCAGCAGTTACGCAGGGCCCAATCAGCCCCAGCATTTT.

The chain has TRBV7-6 and TRBJ2-5; 7 bases fit TRBD1. The germline V gene encodes CDR1 SGHVS and CDR2 FNYEAQ. J gave up 4 bases and V 1 base, and 6 bases lay outside the gene matches. The CDR3 has 15 amino acids. CDR3 sequence reads: CASSLGTDRAETQYF. CDR3 bases: TGTGCCAGCAGCTTAGGGACCGACAGGGCAGAGACCCAGTACTTC.

The V call is TRBV7-3, the J call TRBJ2-1; TRBD1 might be the D (6 bases). The V and J ends lost 0 bases and 7 bases respectively, with 7 bases between them. Germline CDR1 SGHTA, CDR2 FQGTGA. This CDR3 spans 13 amino acids. The CDR3 here is CASSLTRGNEQFF. The CDR3 nucleotides are TGTGCCAGCAGCTTAACGAGGGGGAATGAGCAGTTCTTC.

V and J are TRBV3-1 (or the pseudogene TRBV3-2) and TRBJ1-2; 11 bases line up with TRBD1. This CDR3 has 14 residues. J was trimmed by 6 bases and V by 1 base; bases with no gene match: 1. CDR1 and CDR2 (germline): LGHDT, YNNKEL (reference sequence). The CDR3 region is CASSQGTGGHGYTF. Here the CDR3 DNA reads TGTGCCAGCAGCCAAGGGACAGGGGGCCATGGCTACACCTTC.

A single count supports this clone. The chain employs TRBV7-3 and TRBJ2-1, with D uncertain. CDR3 length equals 18 residues. V dropped 2 bases and J dropped 0 bases, with 17 bases sitting between them. CDR1 SGHTA and CDR2 FQGTGA come from the germline V gene. The CDR3 sequence: CASSLEVVAALSYNEQFF. CDR3 DNA sequence: TGTGCCAGCAGCTTAGAGGTAGTGGCAGCCCTCTCCTACAATGAGCAGTTCTTC.